This T cell receptor beta chain stems from a study of T cell responses to AZD1222 COVID-19 vaccine. Study findings and constraints: The study found Spike-specific TCR breadth and depth rose after two AZD1222 doses. Seropositivity was recorded at baseline in only a handful of AZD1222 recipients.

In the case of this clone: What it binds is unknown.

The germline gives CDR1 PRHDT, CDR2 FYEKMQ (reference sequence). Trimming cost V 5 bases and J 0 bases, with 11 bases left between them. The CDR3 totals 15 residues. The table came from immunoSEQ multiplex PCR; TCRdb's copy has only in-frame clones and leaves some out. The table shows nearly 110,000 clones, with around 92% occurring only once. The V and J genes are TRBV13 and TRBJ1-3; D remains ambiguous. The sequenced sample was peripheral blood, obtained on day 0 of AZD1222 vaccination. The TCR originated in an adult in good health. The CDR3 sequence is CASSTGPYSGNTIYF. CDR3 coding DNA: TGTGCCAGCAGCACCGGGCCATACTCTGGAAACACCATATATTTT.